This T cell receptor beta chain was recorded in a study of T cell repertoires in cytomegalovirus infection. The overall study: The public TCR beta signatures pointed to both CMV infection and matching HLA type.

This clonotype was seen repeatedly, ten times or more. What it binds is unknown. MiXCR, applied by TCRdb to the reads, yields one record per CDR3 protein. The sample contains 150,000 or so distinct CDR3 sequences, about 20% of which appear only once. This CDR3 has 14 residues. From germline, CDR1 is SGHVS and CDR2 FQNEAQ. Trimming shortened V by 0 bases and J by 6 bases, and 9 bases separated the two germline ends. Findings and caveats of the study: HLA-C-restricted TCR beta clonotypes specific for CMV led the ex vivo response. Frequencies of public TCR beta families were cumulated, and this identified carriers of CMV plus the relevant HLA.

Sequencing used PBMCs. This clonotype originated in a human donor in good health (CMV status not recorded). Some clones in this sample may be carry-over from other donors' samples. The chain joins TRBV7-8 to TRBJ1-5; weak D call: TRBD1 (5 bases). CDR3 in DNA: TGTGCCAGCAGCTTAGCCCCCGGGGCTCAGCCCCAGCATTTT. This encodes CASSLAPGAQPQHF.